Listed below are T cell receptor beta chains from one sample, sequenced in a study of blood T cell repertoires in COVID-19. Profiling relied on immunoSEQ multiplex PCR, and the TCRdb table lists in-frame clones only, not all of them. The table includes some 300,000 clones, around 92% detected once. Sequenced sample: PBMCs or T cells enriched from blood (not recorded which). These receptors originate from a woman in her forties or fifties who had been exposed to COVID-19. CDR3s include the opening cysteine and the closing phenylalanine or tryptophan. D genes are given only for firm matches. Clone sizes are given selectively: once, few, many, or a class where the clone is expanded.

J,size,V,D,DNA,CDR3
TRBJ1-2,NA,TRBV3-1/TRBV3-2,NA,TGTGCCAGCAGCCAACCCCAGGGGTATGGCTACACCTTC,CASSQPQGYGYTF
TRBJ1-3,once,TRBV12-3/TRBV12-4,NA,TGTGCCAGCAGTTCCAGAAACACCATATATTTT,CASSSRNTIYF
TRBJ1-2,NA,TRBV5-1,NA,TGCGCCAGCAGGCCCGTGACAGCTAACTATGGCTACACCTTC,CASRPVTANYGYTF
TRBJ1-4,once,TRBV19,TRBD1,TGTGCCAGTAGTACCGTCAAGGGGGCGTTGAGACTGTTTTTT,CASSTVKGALRLFF
TRBJ1-5,NA,TRBV27,TRBD1,TGTGCCAGCAGTCCAACAGGGGTGGATCAGCCCCAGCATTTT,CASSPTGVDQPQHF
TRBJ1-1,NA,TRBV6-5,TRBD1,TGTGCCAGCAGCCTCATACAGGGGGCGAGCACTGAAGCTTTCTTT,CASSLIQGASTEAFF
TRBJ2-3,NA,TRBV29-1,NA,TGCAGCGTTGTAGGGGGGGGCAGCACAGATACGCAGTATTTT,CSVVGGGSTDTQYF
TRBJ2-7,NA,TRBV5-4,NA,TGTGCCAGCAGCGCTAGAGGGGAGCAGTACTTC,CASSARGEQYF
TRBJ2-1,NA,TRBV7-2,NA,TGTGCCAGCAGCTTAGGTGGCGGGGACTACAATGAGCAGTTCTTC,CASSLGGGDYNEQFF
TRBJ1-4,NA,TRBV28,NA,TGTGCCAGCAGTTTACGGGGGGGTATATCCGAAAAACTGTTTTTT,CASSLRGGISEKLFF
TRBJ2-5,NA,TRBV6-5,TRBD1,TGTGCCAGCAGCCGGGACAGAGAGACCCAGTACTTC,CASSRDRETQYF
TRBJ1-1,NA,TRBV27,TRBD1,TGTGCCAGCAGTCCGGGGACAGGGATGAACACTGAAGCTTTCTTT,CASSPGTGMNTEAFF